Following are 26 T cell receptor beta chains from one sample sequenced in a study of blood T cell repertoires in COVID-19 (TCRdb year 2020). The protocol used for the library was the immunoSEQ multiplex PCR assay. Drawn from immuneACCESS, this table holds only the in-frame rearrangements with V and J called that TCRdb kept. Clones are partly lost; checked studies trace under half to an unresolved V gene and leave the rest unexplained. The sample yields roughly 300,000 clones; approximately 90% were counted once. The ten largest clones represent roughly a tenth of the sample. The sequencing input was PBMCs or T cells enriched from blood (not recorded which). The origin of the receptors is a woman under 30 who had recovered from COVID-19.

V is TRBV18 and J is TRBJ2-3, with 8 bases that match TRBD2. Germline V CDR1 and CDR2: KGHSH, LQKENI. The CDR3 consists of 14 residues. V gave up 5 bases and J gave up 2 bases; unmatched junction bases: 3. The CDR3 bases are TGTGCCAGCTCATCGACTAGCGACACAGATACGCAGTATTTT. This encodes CASSSTSDTDTQYF.

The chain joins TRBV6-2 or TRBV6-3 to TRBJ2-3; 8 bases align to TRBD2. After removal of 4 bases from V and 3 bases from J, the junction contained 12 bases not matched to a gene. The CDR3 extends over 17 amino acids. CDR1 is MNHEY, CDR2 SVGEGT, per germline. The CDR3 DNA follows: TGTGCCAGCAGTTCCCACCCGGCTAGCGGGCAGACAGATACGCAGTATTTT. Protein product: CASSSHPASGQTDTQYF.

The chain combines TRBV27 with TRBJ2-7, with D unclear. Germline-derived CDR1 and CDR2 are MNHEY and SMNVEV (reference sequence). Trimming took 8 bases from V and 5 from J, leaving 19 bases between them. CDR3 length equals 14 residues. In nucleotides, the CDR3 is TGTGCCAGCTCTTACAGAGACCCGTCCCACGAGCAGTACTTC. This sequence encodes CASSYRDPSHEQYF.

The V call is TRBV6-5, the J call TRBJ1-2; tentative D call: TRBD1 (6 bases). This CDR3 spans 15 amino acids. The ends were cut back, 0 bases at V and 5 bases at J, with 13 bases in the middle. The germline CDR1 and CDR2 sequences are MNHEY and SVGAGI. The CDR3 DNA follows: TGTGCCAGCAGTTACTCAGGACAGAATGAGTATGGCTACACCTTC. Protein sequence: CASSYSGQNEYGYTF.

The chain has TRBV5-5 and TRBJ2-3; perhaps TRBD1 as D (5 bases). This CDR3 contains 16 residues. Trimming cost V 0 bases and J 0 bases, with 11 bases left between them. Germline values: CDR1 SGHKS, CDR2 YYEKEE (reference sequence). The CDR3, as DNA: TGTGCCAGCAGCTTGGGCGCTGGGGCTAGCACAGATACGCAGTATTTT. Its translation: CASSLGAGASTDTQYF.

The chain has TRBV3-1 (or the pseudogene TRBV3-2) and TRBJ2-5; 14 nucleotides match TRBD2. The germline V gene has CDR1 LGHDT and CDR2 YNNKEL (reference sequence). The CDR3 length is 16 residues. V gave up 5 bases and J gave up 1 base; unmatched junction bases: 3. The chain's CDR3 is CASSLGLAGAQETQYF. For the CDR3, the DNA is TGTGCCAGCAGCTTGGGACTAGCGGGAGCCCAAGAGACCCAGTACTTC.

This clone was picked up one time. CDR3 in amino acids: CASKRREGGMDTEAFF. The DNA of the CDR3 is TGTGCCAGTAAACGCAGGGAGGGAGGGATGGACACTGAAGCTTTCTTT. The V and J genes are TRBV19 and TRBJ1-1; D possibly corresponds to TRBD1 (5 bases). The CDR3 consists of 16 residues. Germline CDR1 and CDR2: LNHDA and SQIVND (reference sequence). The V gene lost 7 bases and the J gene lost 3 bases, with 21 bases spanning the gap.

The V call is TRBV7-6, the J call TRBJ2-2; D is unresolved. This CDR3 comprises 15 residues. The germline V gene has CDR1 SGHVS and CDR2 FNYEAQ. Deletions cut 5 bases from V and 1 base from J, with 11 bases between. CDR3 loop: CASSPSSGNTGELFF. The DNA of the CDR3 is TGTGCCAGCAGCCCATCCTCAGGGAACACCGGGGAGCTGTTTTTT.

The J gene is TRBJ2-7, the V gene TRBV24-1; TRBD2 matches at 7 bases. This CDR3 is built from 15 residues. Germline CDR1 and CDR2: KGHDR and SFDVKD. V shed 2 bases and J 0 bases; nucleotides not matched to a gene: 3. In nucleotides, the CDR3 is TGTGCCACCAGTGATTCAGCTAGCGGCTCCTACGAGCAGTACTTC. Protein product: CATSDSASGSYEQYF.

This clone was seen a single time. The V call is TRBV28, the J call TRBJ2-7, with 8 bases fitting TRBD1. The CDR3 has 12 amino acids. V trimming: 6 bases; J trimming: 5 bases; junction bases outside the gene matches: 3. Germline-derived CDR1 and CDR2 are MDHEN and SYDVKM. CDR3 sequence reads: CASRETGDEQYF. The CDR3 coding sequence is TGTGCCAGCAGGGAGACAGGGGACGAGCAGTACTTC.

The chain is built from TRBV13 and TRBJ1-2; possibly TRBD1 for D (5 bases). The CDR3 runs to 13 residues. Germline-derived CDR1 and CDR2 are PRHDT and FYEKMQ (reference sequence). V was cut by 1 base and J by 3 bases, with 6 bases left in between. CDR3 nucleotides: TGTGCCAGCAGCTTAGAGGGGCACTATGGCTACACCTTC. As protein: CASSLEGHYGYTF. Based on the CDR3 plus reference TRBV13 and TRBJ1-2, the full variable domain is AAGVIQSPRHLIKEKRETATLKCYPIPRHDTVYWYQQGPGQDPQFLISFYEKMQSDKGSIPDRFSAQQFSDYHSELNMSSLELGDSALYFCASSLEGHYGYTFGSGTRLTVV.

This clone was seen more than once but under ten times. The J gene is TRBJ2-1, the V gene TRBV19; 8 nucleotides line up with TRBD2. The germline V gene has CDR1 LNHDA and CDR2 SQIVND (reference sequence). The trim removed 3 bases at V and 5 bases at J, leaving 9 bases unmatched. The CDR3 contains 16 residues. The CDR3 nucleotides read TGTGCCAGTAGTATCACCGGCGGGGGGCCGAACAATGAGCAGTTCTTC. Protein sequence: CASSITGGGPNNEQFF.

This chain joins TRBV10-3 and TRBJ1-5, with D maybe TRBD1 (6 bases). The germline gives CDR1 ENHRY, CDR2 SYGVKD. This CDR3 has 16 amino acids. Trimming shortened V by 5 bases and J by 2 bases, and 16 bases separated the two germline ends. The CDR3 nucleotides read TGTGCCATCAGTCCCGAACTTCCAGGGGGCAATCAGCCCCAGCATTTT. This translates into CAISPELPGGNQPQHF.

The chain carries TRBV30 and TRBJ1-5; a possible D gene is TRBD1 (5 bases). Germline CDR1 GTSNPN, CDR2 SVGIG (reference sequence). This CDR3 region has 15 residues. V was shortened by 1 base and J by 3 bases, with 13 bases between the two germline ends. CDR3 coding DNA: TGTGCCTGGAGTGATCGTCAGGGCGTCAATCAGCCCCAGCATTTT. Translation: CAWSDRQGVNQPQHF.

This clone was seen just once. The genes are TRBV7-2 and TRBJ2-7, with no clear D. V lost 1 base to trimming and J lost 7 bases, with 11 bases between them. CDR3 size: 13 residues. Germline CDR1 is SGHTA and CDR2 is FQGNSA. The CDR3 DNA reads TGTGCCAGCAGCTTAGGCCAGCTGAGGGAGCAGTACTTC. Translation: CASSLGQLREQYF.

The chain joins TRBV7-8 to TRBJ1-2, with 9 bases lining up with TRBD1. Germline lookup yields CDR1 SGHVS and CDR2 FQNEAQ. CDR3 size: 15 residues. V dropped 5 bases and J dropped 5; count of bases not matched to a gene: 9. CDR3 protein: CASSPRDREFYGYTF. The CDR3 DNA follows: TGTGCCAGCAGCCCTAGGGACAGGGAGTTTTATGGCTACACCTTC.

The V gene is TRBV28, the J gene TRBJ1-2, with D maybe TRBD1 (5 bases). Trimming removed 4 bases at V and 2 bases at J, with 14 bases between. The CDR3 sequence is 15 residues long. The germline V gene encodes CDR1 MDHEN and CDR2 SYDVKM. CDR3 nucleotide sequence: TGTGCCAGCAGTTCCCCCGACAGCCAAAACTATGGCTACACCTTC. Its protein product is CASSSPDSQNYGYTF.

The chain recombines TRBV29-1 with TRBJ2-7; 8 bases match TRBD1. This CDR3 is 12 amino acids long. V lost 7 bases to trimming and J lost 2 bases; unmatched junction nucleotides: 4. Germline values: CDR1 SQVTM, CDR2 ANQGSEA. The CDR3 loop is CSAEDRAYEQYF. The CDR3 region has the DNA TGCAGCGCTGAGGACAGGGCCTACGAGCAGTACTTC.

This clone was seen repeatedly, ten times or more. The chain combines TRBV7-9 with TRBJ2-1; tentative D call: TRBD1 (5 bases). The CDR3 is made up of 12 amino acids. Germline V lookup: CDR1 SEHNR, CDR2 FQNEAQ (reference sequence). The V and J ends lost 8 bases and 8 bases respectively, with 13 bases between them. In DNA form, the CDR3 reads TGTGCCAGCTACAGCGTACAGGATGAGCAGTTCTTC. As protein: CASYSVQDEQFF.

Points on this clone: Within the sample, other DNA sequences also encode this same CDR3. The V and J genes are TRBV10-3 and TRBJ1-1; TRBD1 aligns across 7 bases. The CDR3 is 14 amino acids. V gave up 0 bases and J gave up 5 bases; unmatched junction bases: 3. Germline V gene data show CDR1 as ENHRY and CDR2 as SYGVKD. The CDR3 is CAISESLQGTEAFF. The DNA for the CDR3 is TGTGCCATCAGTGAGTCCCTACAGGGGACTGAAGCTTTCTTT.

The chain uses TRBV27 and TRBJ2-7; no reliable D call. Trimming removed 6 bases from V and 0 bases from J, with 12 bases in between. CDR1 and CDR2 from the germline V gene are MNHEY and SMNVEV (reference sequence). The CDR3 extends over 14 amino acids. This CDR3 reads CASRMRTVSYEQYF. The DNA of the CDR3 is TGTGCCAGCAGGATGAGAACGGTCTCCTACGAGCAGTACTTC.

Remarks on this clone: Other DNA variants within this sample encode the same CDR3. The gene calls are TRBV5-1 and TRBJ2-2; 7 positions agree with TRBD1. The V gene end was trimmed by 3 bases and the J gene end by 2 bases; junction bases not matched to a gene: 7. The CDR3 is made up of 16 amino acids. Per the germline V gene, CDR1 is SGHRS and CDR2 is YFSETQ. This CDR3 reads CASSSSGTANTGELFF. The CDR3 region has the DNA TGCGCCAGCAGCTCTTCCGGGACAGCTAACACCGGGGAGCTGTTTTTT.

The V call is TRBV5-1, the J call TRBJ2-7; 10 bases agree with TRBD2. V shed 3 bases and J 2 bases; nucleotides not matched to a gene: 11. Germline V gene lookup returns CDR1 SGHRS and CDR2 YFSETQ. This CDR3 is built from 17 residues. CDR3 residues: CASSSRGTSGRAYEQYF. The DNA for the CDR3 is TGCGCCAGCAGCTCACGGGGGACGAGCGGGAGGGCCTACGAGCAGTACTTC.

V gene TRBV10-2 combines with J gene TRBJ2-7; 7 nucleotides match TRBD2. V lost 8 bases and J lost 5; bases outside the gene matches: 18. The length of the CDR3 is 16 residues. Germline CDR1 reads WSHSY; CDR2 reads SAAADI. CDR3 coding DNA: TGCGCCAGCGGGGGGGTCGGCTCATCGACAAGAGACGAGCAGTACTTC. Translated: CASGGVGSSTRDEQYF.

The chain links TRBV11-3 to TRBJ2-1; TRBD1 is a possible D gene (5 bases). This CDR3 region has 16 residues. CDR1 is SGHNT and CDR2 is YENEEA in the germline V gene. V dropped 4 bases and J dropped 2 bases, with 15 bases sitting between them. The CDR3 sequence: CASSSSLTGPYNEQFF. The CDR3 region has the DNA TGTGCCAGCAGCTCATCACTTACAGGTCCCTACAATGAGCAGTTCTTC.

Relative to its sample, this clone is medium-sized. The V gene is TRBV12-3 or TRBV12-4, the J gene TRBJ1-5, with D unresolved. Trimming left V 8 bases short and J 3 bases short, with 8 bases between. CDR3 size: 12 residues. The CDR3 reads CASGPSNQPQHF. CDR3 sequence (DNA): TGTGCCAGCGGCCCGTCCAATCAGCCCCAGCATTTT.